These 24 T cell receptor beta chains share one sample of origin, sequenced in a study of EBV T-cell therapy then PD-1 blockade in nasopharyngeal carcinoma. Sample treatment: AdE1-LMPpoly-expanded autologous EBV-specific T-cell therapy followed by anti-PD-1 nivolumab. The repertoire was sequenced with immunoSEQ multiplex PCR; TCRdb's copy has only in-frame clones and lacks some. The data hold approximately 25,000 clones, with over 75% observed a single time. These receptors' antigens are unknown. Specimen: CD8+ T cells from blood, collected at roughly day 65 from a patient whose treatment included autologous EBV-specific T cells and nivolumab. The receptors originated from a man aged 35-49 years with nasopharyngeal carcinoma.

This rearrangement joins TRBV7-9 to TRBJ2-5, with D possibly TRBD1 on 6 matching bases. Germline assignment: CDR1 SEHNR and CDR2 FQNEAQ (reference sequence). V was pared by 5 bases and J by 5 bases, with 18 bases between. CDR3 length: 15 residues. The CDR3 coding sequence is TGTGCCAGCAGCCTATCCTTCCAGGGGCTGGAGACCCAGTACTTC. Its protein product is CASSLSFQGLETQYF.

CDR3 region: CSVEGLAGSSYNEQFF. The CDR3 nucleotides are TGCAGCGTTGAGGGTCTAGCGGGGAGCTCCTACAATGAGCAGTTCTTC. The V and J genes are TRBV29-1 and TRBJ2-1, with TRBD2 matching 9 bases. V lost 3 bases, J lost 0 bases, and 6 bases stayed unmatched. The V gene's germline CDR1 is SQVTM and CDR2 ANQGSEA. The CDR3 covers 16 residues.

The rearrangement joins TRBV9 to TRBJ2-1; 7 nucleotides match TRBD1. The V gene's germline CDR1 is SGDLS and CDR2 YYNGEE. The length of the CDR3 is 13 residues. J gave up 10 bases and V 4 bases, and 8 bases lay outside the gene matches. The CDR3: CASSPQTGREQFF. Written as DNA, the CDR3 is TGTGCCAGCAGCCCCCAGACAGGGCGGGAGCAGTTCTTC. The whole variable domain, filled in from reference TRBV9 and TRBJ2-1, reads DSGVTQTPKHLITATGQRVTLRCSPRSGDLSVYWYQQSLDQGLQFLIQYYNGEERAKGNILERFSAQQFPDLHSELNLSSLELGDSALYFCASSPQTGREQFFGPGTRLTVL.

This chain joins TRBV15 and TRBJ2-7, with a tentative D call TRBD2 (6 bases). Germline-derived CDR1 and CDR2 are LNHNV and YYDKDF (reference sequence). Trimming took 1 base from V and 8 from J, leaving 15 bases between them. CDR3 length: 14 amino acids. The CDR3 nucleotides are TGTGCCACCAGCAGAGTGACGCGGGACGGCAAGCAGTACTTC. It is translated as CATSRVTRDGKQYF. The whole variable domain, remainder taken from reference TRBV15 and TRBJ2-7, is DAMVIQNPRYQVTQFGKPVTLSCSQTLNHNVMYWYQQKSSQAPKLLFHYYDKDFNNEADTPDNFQSRRPNTSFCFLDIRSPGLGDTAMYLCATSRVTRDGKQYFGPGTRLTVT.

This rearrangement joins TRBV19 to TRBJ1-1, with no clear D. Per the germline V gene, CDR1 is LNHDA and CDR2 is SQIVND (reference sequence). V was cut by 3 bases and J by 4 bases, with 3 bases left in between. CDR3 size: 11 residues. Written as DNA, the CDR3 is TGTGCCAGTAGTATTTTCACTGAAGCTTTCTTT. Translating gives CASSIFTEAFF.

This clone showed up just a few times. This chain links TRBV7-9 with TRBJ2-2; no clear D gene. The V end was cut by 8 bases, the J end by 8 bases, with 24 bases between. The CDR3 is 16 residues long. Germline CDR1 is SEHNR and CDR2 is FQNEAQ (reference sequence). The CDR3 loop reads CASPNPPGPNSGELFF. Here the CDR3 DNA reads TGTGCCAGCCCAAACCCCCCGGGCCCGAACAGTGGGGAGCTGTTTTTT.

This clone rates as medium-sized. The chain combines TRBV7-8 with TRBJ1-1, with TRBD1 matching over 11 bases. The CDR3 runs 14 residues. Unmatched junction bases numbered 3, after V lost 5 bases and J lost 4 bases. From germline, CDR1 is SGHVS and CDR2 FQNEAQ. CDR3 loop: CASSGGTGGTEAFF. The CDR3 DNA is TGTGCCAGCAGCGGTGGGACAGGGGGCACTGAAGCTTTCTTT.

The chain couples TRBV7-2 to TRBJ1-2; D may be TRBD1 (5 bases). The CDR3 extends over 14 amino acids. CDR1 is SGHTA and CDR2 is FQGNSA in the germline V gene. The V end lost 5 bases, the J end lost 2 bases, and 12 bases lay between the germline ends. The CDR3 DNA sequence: TGTGCCAGCAGCACTCCTTGGGACAACTATGGCTACACCTTC. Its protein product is CASSTPWDNYGYTF.

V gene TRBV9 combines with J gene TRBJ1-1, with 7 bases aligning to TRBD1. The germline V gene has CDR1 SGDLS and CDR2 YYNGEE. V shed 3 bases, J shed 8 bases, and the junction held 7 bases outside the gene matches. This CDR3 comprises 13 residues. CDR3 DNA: TGTGCCAGCAGCGGAGACAGGGTCGCCGAAGCTTTCTTT. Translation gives CASSGDRVAEAFF.

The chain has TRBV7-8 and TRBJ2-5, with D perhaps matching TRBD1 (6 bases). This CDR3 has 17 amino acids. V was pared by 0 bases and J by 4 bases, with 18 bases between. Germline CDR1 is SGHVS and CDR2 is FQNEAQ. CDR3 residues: CASSLALNNRDVETQYF. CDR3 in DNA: TGTGCCAGCAGCTTAGCGCTGAATAACAGGGATGTAGAGACCCAGTACTTC.

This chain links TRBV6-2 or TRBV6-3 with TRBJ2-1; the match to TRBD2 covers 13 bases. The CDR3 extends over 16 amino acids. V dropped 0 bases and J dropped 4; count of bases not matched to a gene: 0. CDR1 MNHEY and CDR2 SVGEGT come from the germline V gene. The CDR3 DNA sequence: TGTGCCAGCAGTTACTCGACTAGCGGGGGGTACAATGAGCAGTTCTTC. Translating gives CASSYSTSGGYNEQFF.

CDR3 sequence reads: CASSFRTGNTEAFF. The CDR3 region has the DNA TGTGCCAGCAGCTTCAGGACAGGGAACACTGAAGCTTTCTTT. The chain carries TRBV7-8 and TRBJ1-1; 7 nucleotides line up with TRBD1. V shed 3 bases, J shed 1 base, and the junction held 2 bases outside the gene matches. Germline CDR1 reads SGHVS; CDR2 reads FQNEAQ. The CDR3 loop spans 14 amino acids.

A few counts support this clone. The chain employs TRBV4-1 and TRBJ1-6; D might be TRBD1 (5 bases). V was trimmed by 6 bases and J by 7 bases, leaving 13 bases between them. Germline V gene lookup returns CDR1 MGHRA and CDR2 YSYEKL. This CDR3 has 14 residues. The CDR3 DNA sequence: TGCGCCAGCAGGGCGGGACCGACCAATTCACCCCTCCACTTT. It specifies CASRAGPTNSPLHF.

The CDR3 spells CASSDGGQPQHF. The CDR3 DNA reads as TGTGCCAGCAGCGATGGAGGTCAGCCCCAGCATTTT. The chain combines TRBV7-9 with TRBJ1-5; no clear D gene. Germline CDR1 is SEHNR and CDR2 is FQNEAQ (reference sequence). The V and J ends lost 5 bases and 6 bases respectively, with 8 bases between them. The CDR3 has 12 residues.

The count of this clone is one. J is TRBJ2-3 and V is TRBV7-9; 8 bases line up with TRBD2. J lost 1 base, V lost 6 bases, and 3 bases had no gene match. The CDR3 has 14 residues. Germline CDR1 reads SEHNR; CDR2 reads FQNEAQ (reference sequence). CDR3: CASSRGGRTDTQYF. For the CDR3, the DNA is TGTGCCAGCAGTCGGGGGGGTCGCACAGATACGCAGTATTTT.

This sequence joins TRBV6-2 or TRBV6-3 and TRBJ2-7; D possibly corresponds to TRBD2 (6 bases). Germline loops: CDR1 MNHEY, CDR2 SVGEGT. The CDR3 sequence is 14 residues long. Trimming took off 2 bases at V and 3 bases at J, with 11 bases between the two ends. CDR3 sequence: CASSYPGRNYEQYF. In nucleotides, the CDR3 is TGTGCCAGCAGTTACCCGGGGAGGAACTACGAGCAGTACTTC.

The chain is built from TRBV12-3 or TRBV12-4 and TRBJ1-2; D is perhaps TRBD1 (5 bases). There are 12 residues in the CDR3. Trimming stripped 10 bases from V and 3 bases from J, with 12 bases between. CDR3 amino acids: CATRGNHYGYTF. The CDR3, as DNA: TGTGCCACCCGGGGCAACCACTATGGCTACACCTTC.

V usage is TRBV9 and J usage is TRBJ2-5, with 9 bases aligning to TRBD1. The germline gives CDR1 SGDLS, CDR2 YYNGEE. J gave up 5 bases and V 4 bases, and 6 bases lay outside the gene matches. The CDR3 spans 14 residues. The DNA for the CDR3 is TGTGCCAGCAGCTCAGGGACAGGGTTGGAGACCCAGTACTTC. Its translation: CASSSGTGLETQYF.

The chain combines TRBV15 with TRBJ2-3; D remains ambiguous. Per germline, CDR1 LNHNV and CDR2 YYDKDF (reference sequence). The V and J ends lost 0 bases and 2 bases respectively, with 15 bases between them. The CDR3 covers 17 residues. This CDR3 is CATSRDGSRSFTDTQYF. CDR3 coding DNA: TGTGCCACCAGCAGAGATGGGTCGCGGTCATTCACAGATACGCAGTATTTT.

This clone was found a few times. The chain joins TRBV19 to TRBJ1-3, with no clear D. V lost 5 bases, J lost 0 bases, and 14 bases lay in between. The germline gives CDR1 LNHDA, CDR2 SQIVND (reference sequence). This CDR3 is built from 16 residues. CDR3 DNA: TGTGCCAGTAGTGACCCACTCCCCGGCTCTGGAAACACCATATATTTT. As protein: CASSDPLPGSGNTIYF. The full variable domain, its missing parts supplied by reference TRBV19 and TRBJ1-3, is DGGITQSPKYLFRKEGQNVTLSCEQNLNHDAMYWYRQDPGQGLRLIYYSQIVNDFQKGDIAEGYSVSREKKESFPLTVTSAQKNPTAFYLCASSDPLPGSGNTIYFGEGSWLTVV.

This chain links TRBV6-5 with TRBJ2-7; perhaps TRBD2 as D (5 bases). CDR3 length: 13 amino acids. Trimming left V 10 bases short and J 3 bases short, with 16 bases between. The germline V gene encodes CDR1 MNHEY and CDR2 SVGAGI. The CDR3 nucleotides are TGTGCCATCCAACCCGGGATCAACTACGAGCAGTACTTC. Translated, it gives CAIQPGINYEQYF.

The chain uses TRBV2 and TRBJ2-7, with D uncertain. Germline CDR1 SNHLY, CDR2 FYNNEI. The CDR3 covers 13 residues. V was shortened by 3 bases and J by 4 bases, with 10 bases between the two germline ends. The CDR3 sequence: CASSEGTFYEQYF. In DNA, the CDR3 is TGTGCCAGCAGTGAGGGTACTTTTTACGAGCAGTACTTC.

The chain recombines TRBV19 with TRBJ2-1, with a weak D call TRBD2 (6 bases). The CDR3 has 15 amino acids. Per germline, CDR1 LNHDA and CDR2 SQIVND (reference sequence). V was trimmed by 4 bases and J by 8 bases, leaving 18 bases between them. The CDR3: CASSKYSGYPDEQFF. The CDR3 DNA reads TGTGCCAGTAGTAAGTATAGCGGATACCCTGATGAGCAGTTCTTC.

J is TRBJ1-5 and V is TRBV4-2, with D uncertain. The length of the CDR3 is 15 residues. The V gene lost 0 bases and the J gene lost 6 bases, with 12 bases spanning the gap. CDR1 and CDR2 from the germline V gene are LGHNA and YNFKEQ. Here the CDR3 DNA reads TGTGCCAGCAGCCAAGACCCACGGGGTGGTCAGCCCCAGCATTTT. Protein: CASSQDPRGGQPQHF.